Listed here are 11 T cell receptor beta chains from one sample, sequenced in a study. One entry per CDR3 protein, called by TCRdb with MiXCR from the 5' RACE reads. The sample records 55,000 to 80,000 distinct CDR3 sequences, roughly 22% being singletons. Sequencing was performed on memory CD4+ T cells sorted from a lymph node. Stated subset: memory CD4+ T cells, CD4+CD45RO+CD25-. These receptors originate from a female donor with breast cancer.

CDR3 sequence reads: CSVDNLRGNEQFF. As DNA, the CDR3 is TGCAGCGTCGACAATCTGCGCGGCAATGAGCAGTTCTTC. This chain joins TRBV29-1 and TRBJ2-1; no firm D call. The CDR3 is 13 amino acids. Trimming took off 6 bases at V and 6 bases at J, with 15 bases between the two ends. CDR1 SQVTM and CDR2 ANQGSEA come from the germline V gene.

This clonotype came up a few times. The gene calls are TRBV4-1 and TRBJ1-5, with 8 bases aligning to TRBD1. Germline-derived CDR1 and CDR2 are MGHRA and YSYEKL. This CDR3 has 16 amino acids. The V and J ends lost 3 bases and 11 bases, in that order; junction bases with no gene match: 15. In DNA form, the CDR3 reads TGCGCCAGCAGCCAGGTCATTGGGACCGAACAGGGGGCCCAGCATTTT. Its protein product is CASSQVIGTEQGAQHF.

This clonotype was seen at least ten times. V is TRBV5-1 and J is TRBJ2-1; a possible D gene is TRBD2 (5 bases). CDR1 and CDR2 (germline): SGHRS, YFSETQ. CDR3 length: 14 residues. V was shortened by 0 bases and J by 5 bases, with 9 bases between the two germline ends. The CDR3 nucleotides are TGCGCCAGCAGCTTGGATAGCGAGAACAATGAGCAGTTCTTC. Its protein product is CASSLDSENNEQFF. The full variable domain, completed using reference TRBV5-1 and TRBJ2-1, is KAGVTQTPRYLIKTRGQQVTLSCSPISGHRSVSWYQQTPGQGLQFLFEYFSETQRNKGNFPGRFSGRQFSNSRSEMNVSTLELGDSALYLCASSLDSENNEQFFGPGTRLTVL.

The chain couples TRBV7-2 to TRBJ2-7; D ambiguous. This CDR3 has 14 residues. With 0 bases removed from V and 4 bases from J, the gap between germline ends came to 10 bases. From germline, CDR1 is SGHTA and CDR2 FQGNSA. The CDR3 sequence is CASSLASSIYEQYF. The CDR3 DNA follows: TGTGCCAGCAGCTTAGCGAGCAGCATATACGAGCAGTACTTC.

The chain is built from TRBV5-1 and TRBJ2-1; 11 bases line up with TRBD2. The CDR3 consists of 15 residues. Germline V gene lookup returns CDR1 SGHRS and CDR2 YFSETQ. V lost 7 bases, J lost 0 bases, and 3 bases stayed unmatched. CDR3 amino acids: CASRSGRGSYNEQFF. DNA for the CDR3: TGCGCCAGCCGTAGCGGGAGGGGCTCCTACAATGAGCAGTTCTTC.

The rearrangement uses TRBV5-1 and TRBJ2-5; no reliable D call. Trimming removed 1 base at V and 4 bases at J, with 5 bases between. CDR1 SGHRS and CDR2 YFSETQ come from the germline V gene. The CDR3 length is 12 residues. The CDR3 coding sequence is TGCGCCAGCAGCTTGAGAAGAGAGACCCAGTACTTC. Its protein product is CASSLRRETQYF. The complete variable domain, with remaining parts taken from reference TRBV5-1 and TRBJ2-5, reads KAGVTQTPRYLIKTRGQQVTLSCSPISGHRSVSWYQQTPGQGLQFLFEYFSETQRNKGNFPGRFSGRQFSNSRSEMNVSTLELGDSALYLCASSLRRETQYFGPGTRLLVL.

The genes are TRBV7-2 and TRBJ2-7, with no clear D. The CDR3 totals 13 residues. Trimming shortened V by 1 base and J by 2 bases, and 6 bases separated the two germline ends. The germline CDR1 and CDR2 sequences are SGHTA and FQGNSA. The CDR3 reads CASSLVQTYEQYF. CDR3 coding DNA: TGTGCCAGCAGCTTAGTTCAGACCTACGAGCAGTACTTC.

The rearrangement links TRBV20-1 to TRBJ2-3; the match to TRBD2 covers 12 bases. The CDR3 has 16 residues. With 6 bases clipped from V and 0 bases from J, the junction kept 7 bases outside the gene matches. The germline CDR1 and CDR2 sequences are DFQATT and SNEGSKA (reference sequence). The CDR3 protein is CSAWTSGIPSTDTQYF. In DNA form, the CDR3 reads TGCAGTGCGTGGACTAGCGGGATACCTAGCACAGATACGCAGTATTTT.

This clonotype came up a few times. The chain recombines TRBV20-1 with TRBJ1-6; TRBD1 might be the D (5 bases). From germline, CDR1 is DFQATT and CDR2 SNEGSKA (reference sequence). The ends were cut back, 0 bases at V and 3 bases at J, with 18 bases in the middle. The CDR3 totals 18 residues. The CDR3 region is CSARDFLGEEGYNSPLHF. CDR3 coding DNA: TGCAGTGCTAGAGATTTCTTGGGGGAAGAGGGCTATAATTCACCCCTCCACTTT.

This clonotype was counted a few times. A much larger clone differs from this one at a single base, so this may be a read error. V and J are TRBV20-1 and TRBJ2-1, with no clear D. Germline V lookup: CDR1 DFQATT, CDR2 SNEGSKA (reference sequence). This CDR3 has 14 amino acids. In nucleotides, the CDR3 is TGCAGTGCCCCAGGACCGATTCCCTACAATGAGCGGTTCTTC. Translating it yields CSAPGPIPYNERFF.

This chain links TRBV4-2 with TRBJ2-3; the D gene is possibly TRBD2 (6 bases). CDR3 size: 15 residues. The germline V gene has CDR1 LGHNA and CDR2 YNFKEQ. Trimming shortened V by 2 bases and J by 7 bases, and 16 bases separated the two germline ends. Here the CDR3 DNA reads TGTGCCAGCAGCCAAAGTCGTGGGAGCGGGCATACGCAGTATTTT. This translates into CASSQSRGSGHTQYF.